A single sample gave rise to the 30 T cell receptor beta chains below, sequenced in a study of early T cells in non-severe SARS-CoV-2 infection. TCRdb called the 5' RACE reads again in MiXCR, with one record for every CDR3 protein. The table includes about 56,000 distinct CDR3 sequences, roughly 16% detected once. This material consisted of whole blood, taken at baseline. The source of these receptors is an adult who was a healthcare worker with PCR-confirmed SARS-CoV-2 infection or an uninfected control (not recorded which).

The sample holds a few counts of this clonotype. CDR3 in amino acids: CASSDPTSGSPDTQYF. The CDR3 DNA follows: TGTGCCAGCAGTGACCCAACTAGCGGGAGTCCAGATACGCAGTATTTT. J is TRBJ2-3 and V is TRBV12-3 or TRBV12-4; the match to TRBD2 covers 11 bases. The CDR3 has 16 amino acids. After removal of 5 bases from V and 4 bases from J, the junction contained 8 bases not matched to a gene.

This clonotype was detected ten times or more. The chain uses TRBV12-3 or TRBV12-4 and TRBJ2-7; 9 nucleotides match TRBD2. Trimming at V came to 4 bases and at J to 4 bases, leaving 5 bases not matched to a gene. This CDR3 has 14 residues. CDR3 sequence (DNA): TGTGCCAGCAGTTCTAGCGGGACTGGATACGAGCAGTACTTC. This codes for CASSSSGTGYEQYF.

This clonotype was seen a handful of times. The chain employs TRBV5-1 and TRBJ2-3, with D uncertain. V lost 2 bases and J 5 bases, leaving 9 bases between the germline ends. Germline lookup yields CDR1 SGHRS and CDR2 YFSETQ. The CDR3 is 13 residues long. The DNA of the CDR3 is TGCGCCAGCAGCTTCCGCTCCGGAGATACGCAGTATTTT. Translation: CASSFRSGDTQYF.

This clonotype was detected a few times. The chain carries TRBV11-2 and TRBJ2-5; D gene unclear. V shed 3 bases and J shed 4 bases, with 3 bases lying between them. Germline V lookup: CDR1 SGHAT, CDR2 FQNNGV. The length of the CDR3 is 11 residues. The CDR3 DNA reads TGTGCCAGCAGCTTTGGAGAGACCCAGTACTTC. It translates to CASSFGETQYF.

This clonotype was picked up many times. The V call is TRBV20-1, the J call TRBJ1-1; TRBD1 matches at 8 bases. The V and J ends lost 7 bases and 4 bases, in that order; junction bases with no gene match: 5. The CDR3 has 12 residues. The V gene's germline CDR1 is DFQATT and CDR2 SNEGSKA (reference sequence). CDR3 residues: CSGTTGGTEAFF. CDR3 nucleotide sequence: TGCAGTGGCACTACAGGGGGCACTGAAGCTTTCTTT.

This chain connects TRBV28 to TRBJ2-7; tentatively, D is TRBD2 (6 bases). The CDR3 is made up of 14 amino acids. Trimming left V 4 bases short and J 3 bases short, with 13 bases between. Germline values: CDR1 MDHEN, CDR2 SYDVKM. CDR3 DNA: TGTGCCAGCAGTTCCGCGACTAGTCTCTACGAGCAGTACTTC. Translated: CASSSATSLYEQYF.

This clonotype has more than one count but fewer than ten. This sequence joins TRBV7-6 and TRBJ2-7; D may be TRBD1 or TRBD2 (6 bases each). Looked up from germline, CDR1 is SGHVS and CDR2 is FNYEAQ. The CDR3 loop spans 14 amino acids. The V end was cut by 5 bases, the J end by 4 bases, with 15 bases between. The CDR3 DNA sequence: TGTGCCAGCAGCCTCTCAGGGGCGGGGTACGAGCAGTACTTC. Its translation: CASSLSGAGYEQYF.

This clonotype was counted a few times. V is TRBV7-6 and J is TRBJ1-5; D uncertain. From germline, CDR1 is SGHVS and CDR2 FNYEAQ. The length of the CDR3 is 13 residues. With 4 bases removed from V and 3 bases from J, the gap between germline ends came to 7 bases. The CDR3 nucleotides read TGTGCCAGCAGCTCAGGCCCCAATCAGCCCCAGCATTTT. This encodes CASSSGPNQPQHF.

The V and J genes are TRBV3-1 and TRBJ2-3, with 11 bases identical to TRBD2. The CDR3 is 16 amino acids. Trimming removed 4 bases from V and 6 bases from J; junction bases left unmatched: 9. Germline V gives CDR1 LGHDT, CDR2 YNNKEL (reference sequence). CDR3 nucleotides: TGTGCCAGCAGCCGACAACTAGCGGGGGCCGCCGATACGCAGTATTTT. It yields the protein CASSRQLAGAADTQYF.

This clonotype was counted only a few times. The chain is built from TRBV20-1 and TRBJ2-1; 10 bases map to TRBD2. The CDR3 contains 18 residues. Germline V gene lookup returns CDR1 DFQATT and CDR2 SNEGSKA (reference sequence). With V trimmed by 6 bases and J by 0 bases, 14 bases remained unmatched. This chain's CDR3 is CSAEGASGGRSSYNEQFF. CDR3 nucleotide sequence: TGCAGTGCCGAGGGCGCTAGCGGGGGCCGGAGCTCCTACAATGAGCAGTTCTTC.

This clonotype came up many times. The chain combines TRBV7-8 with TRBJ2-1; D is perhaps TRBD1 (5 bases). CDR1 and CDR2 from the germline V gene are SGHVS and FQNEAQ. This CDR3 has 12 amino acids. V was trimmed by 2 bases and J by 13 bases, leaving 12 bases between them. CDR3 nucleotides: TGTGCCAGCAGCTTACCGCAGGGCCCCCAGTTCTTC. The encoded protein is CASSLPQGPQFF.

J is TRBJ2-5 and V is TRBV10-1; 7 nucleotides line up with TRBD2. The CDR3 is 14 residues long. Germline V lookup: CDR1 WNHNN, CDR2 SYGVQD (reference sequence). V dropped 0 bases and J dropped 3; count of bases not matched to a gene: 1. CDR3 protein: CASSESGGEETQYF. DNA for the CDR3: TGCGCCAGCAGTGAGTCGGGGGGGGAAGAGACCCAGTACTTC.

CDR3 DNA sequence: TGTGCTAGTGGCGGGGGAAGAGTCGGAGAGGACACTGAAGCTTTCTTT. Translation gives CASGGGRVGEDTEAFF. This sequence joins TRBV12-5 and TRBJ1-1, with D perhaps matching TRBD1 (5 bases). V lost 6 bases and J 3 bases, leaving 20 bases between the germline ends. This CDR3 contains 16 residues. Germline V gene sequence: CDR1 LGHNT, CDR2 FRNRAP.

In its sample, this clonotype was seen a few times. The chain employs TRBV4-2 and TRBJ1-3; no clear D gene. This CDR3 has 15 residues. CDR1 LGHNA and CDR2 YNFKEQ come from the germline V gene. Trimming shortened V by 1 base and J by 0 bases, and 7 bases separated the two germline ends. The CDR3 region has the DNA TGTGCCAGCAGCCAAGTCCAGCTCTCTGGAAACACCATATATTTT. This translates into CASSQVQLSGNTIYF.

CDR3 region: CASRRAGNQPQHF. For the CDR3, the DNA is TGTGCCAGCAGGCGGGCGGGCAATCAGCCCCAGCATTTT. The rearrangement links TRBV6-1 to TRBJ1-5, with D hard to call. Trimming cost V 6 bases and J 2 bases, with 8 bases left between them. Germline V CDR1 and CDR2: MNHNS, SASEGT. The CDR3 is 13 amino acids.

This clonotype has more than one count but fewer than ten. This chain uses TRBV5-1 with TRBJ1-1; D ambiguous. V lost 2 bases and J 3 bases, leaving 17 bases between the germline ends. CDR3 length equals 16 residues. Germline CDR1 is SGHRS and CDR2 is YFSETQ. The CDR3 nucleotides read TGCGCCAGCAGCTTCGGATCCCATGTTGTGGACACTGAAGCTTTCTTT. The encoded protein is CASSFGSHVVDTEAFF.

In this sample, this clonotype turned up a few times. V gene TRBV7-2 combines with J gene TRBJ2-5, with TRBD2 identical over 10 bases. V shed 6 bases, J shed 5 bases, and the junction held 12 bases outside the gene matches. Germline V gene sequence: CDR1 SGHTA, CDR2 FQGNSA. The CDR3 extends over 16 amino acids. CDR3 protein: CASRPPSLAGEETQYF. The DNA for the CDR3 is TGTGCCAGCAGGCCACCTTCTCTAGCGGGAGAGGAGACCCAGTACTTC.

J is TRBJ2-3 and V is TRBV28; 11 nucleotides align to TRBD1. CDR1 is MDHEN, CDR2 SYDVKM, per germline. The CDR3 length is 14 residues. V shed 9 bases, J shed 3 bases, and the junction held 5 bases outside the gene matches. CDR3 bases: TGTGCCAGTAGCCGGGACAGGGGGACAGATACGCAGTATTTT. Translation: CASSRDRGTDTQYF.

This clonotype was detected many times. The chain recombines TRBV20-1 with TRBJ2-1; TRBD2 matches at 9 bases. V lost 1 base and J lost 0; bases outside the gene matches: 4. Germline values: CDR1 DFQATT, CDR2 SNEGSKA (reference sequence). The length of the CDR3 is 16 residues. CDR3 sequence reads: CSARVGSGSSYNEQFF. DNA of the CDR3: TGCAGTGCTAGAGTTGGTAGCGGGAGCTCCTACAATGAGCAGTTCTTC.

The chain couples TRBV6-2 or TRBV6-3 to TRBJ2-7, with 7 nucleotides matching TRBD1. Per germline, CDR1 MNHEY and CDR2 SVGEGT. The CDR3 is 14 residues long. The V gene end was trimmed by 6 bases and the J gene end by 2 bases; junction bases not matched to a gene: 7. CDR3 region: CASSRRDRAYEQYF. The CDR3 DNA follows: TGTGCCAGCAGCCGACGGGACAGAGCCTACGAGCAGTACTTC.

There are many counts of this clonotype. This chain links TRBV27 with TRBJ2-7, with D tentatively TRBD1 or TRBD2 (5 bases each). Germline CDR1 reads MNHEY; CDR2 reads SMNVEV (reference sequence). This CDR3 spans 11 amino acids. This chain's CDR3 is CVVRDVSEQYF. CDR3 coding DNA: TGTGTCGTCAGGGACGTGAGCGAGCAGTACTTC.

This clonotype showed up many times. The CDR3 here is CASSANPTGVSYEQYF. CDR3 DNA: TGTGCCAGCAGCGCCAATCCGACAGGGGTGTCCTACGAGCAGTACTTC. The V and J genes are TRBV5-6 and TRBJ2-7, with 8 bases aligning to TRBD1. The CDR3 runs 16 residues. V lost 4 bases and J lost 1; bases outside the gene matches: 10. Germline V gene data show CDR1 as SGHDT and CDR2 as YYEEEE.

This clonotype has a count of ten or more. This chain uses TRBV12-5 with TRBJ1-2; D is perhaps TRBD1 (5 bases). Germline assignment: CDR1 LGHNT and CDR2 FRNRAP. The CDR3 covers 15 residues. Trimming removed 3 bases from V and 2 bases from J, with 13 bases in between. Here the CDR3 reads CASGFIPRGNYGYTF. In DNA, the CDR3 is TGTGCTAGTGGTTTTATCCCCCGGGGGAACTATGGCTACACCTTC.

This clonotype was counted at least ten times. CDR3 residues: CASSLAGESEQFF. CDR3 nucleotides: TGTGCCAGCAGTCTAGCGGGAGAAAGTGAGCAGTTCTTC. The J gene is TRBJ2-1, the V gene TRBV28; 10 nucleotides match TRBD2. The germline gives CDR1 MDHEN, CDR2 SYDVKM. CDR3 length: 13 residues. J was trimmed by 9 bases and V by 5 bases; bases with no gene match: 4.

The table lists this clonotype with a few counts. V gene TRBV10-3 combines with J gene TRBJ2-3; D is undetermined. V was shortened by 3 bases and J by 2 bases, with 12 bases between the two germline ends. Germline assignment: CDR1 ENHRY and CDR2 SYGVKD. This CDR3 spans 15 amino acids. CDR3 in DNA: TGTGCCATCAGTGACTTCCTAGATACCACAGATACGCAGTATTTT. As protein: CAISDFLDTTDTQYF.

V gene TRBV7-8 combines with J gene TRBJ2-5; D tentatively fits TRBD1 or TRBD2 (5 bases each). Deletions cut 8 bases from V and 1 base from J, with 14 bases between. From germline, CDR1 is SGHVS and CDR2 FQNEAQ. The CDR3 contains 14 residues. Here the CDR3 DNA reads TGTGCCAGCCATACGAGGGGCGTCCAAGAGACCCAGTACTTC. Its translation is CASHTRGVQETQYF.

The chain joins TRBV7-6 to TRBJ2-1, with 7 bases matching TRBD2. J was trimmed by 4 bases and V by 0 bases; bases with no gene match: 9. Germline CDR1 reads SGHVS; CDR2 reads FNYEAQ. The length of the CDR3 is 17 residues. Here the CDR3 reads CASSLAGGRGVYNEQFF. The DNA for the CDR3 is TGTGCCAGCAGCTTAGCAGGTGGACGGGGGGTTTACAATGAGCAGTTCTTC.

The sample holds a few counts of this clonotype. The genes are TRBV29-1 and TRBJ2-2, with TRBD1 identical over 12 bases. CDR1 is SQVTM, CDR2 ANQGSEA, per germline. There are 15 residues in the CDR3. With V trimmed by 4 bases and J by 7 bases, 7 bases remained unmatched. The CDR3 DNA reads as TGCAGCGTTGCACGGGACAGGGGGCCGATCGGGGAGCTGTTTTTT. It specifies CSVARDRGPIGELFF.

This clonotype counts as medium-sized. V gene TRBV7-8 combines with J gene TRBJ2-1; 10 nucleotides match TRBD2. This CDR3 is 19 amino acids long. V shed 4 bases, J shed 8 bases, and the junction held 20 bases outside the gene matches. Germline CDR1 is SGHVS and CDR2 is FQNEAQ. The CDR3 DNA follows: TGTGCCAGCAGCTCCCAAGTGATAGCGGGAGGCCGGGGTAGGGATGAGCAGTTCTTC. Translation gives CASSSQVIAGGRGRDEQFF.

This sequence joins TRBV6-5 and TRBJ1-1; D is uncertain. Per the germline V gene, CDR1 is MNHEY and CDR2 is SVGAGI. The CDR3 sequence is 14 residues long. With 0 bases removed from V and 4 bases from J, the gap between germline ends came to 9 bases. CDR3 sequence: CASSYSAGRTEAFF. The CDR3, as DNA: TGTGCCAGCAGTTACTCAGCAGGCCGCACTGAAGCTTTCTTT.